This T cell receptor beta chain is drawn from a study of blood T cell repertoires in COVID-19. Study-wide background: Sites across the United States, Italy and Spain contributed samples from acute and convalescent COVID-19. PBMCs, B-cell-depleted T cells, or T cells provided the cDNA or gDNA that made up the material.

The ends lost 6 bases at V and 4 bases at J; junction bases unmatched: 8. Germline-derived CDR1 and CDR2 are MDHEN and SYDVKM. This CDR3 comprises 16 residues. Original data processing: Reference gene primer amplification yielded estimated nucleated cell counts. The repertoire was sequenced with immunoSEQ multiplex PCR; TCRdb's copy has only in-frame clones and lacks some. D and trimming were read from the DNA, whereas the V and J calls and clone size are those reported in that table. The sample lists hundreds of thousands of clones, about four fifths occurring once. The chain has TRBV28 and TRBJ2-3, with 12 positions matching TRBD2. The sequenced sample was peripheral blood. The TCR comes from a woman aged 45-65 years who had recovered from COVID-19. The CDR3: CASSTLAGGSADTQYF. The CDR3 region has the DNA TGTGCCAGCAGCACTCTAGCGGGGGGGTCGGCAGATACGCAGTATTTT.